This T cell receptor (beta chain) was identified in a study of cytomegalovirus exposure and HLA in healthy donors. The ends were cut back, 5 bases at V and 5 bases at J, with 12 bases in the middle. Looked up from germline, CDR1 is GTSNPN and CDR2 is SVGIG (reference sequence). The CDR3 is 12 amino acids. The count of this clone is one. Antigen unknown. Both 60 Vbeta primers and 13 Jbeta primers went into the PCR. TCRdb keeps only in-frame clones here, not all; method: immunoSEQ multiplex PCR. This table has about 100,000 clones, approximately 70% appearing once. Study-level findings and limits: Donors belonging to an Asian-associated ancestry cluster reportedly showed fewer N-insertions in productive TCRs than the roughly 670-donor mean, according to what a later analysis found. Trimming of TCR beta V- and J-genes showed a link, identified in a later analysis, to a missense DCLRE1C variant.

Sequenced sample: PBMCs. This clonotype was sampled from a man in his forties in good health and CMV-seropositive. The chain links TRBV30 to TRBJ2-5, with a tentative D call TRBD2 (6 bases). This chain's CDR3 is CAWEGLGETQYF. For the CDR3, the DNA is TGTGCCTGGGAGGGACTGGGCGAGACCCAGTACTTC. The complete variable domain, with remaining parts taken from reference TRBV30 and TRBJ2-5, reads SQTIHQWPATLVQPVGSPLSLECTVEGTSNPNLYWYRQAAGRGLQLLFYSVGIGQISSEVPQNLSASRPQDRQFILSSKKLLLSDSGFYLCAWEGLGETQYFGPGTRLLVL.